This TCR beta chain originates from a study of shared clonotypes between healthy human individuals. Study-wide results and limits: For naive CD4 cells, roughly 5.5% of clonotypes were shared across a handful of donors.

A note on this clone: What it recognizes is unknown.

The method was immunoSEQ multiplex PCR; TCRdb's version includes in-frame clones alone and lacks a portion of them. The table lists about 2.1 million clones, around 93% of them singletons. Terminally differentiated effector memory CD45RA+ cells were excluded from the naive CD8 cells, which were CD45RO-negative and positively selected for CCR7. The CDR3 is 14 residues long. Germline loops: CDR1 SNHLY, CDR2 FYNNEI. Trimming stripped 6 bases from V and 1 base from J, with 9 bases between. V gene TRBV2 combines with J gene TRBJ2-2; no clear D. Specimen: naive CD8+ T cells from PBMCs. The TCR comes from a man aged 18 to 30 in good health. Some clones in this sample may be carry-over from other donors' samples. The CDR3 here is CASRPQQNTGELFF. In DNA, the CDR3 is TGTGCCAGCAGGCCACAGCAGAACACCGGGGAGCTGTTTTTT.